Here is one T cell receptor (beta chain) with its context. CD4+CD127+ cells were sorted as the conventional CD4 T cells. This specimen comes from a study of B cell selection in AIRE deficiency. In the original analysis: Patients' conventional T cells yielded 110,000 or so distinct TCRbeta sequences; donors' some 1.4x10^5. Repertoires were generated with immunoSEQ multiplex PCR, while TCRdb's copy carries only in-frame clones and drops some. The V and J calls and clone size come from that table; D and trimming were worked out from the DNA. The sample has about 24,000 clones; almost 98% are singletons. From germline, CDR1 is SGHKS and CDR2 YYEKEE (reference sequence). Trimming took off 0 bases at V and 4 bases at J, with 8 bases between the two ends. CDR3 size: 14 residues.

Material: conventional CD4+ T cells sorted from PBMCs. This sequence joins TRBV5-5 and TRBJ1-5; no firm D call. The receptor was derived from a human donor with AIRE deficiency. CDR3 protein: CASSLGAVNQPQHF. CDR3 in DNA: TGTGCCAGCAGCTTGGGGGCAGTTAATCAGCCCCAGCATTTT.